Described below is a single T cell receptor beta chain sequence and its context. Its specificity is not known. This CDR3 fails to terminate in the conserved phenylalanine or tryptophan, so it likely reflects a read error. The germline CDR1 and CDR2 sequences are SEHNR and FQNEAQ (reference sequence). The ends were cut back, 8 bases at V and 4 bases at J, with 17 bases in the middle. This CDR3 region has 14 residues. Molecular barcoded adaptors covering alpha/delta and beta/gamma chains were used on about 0.4 ug RNA. TCRdb recomputed calls from the reads with MiXCR, one row per CDR3 protein. The table includes more than 30,000 distinct CDR3 sequences, 18% detected once. Sampling of bone marrow took place during active disease in every patient. This record belongs to a study of read filtering for tumor transcriptome and immune sequencing. Study in general: Among patients, roughly 17 were male and about 15 female, aged about 45 to 90 (mean about 71).

Study-wide points: Compared with RNA-seq, IR-seq gave much higher clonotype depth and reliability. Correlation between methods rose after single-read clonotypes were removed.

The clonotype was recovered from a donor at least 40 years old with multiple myeloma. The chain uses TRBV7-9 and TRBJ2-5; tentatively, D is TRBD1 (6 bases). Sequenced input: a population of CD138-negative cells sorted from bone marrow. The DNA of the CDR3 is TGTGCCAGCGGCCTCACAGGGTTTCGAGAGACCCAGTACTGC. Translating gives CASGLTGFRETQYC.